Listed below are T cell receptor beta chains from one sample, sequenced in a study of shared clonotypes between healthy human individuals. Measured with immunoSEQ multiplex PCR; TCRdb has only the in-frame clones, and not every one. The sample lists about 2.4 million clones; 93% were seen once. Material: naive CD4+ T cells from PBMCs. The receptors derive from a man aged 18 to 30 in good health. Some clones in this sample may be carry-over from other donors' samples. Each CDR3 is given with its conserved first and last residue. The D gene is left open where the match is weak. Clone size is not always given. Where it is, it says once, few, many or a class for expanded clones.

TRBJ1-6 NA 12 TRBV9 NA CASSARDSPLHF TGTGCCAGCAGCGCGCGAGATTCACCCCTCCACTTT
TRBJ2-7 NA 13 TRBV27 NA CASSSPGAYEQYF TGTGCCAGCAGTTCCCCGGGAGCCTACGAGCAGTACTTC
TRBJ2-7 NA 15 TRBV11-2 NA CASSPGRDGSYEQYF TGTGCCAGCAGCCCGGGGCGGGACGGTTCCTACGAGCAGTACTTC
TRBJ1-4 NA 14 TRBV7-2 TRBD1 CASSEQGANEKLFF TGTGCCAGCAGCGAACAGGGGGCCAATGAAAAACTGTTTTTT
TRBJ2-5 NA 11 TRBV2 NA CASSESSRGYF TGTGCCAGCAGTGAAAGTTCCAGGGGCTACTTC
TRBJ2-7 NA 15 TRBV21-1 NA CASSMDRQSSYEQYF TGTGCCAGCAGTATGGACAGGCAGAGCTCCTACGAGCAGTACTTC
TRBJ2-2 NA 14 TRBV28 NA CASSPHPNTGELFF TGTGCCAGCAGCCCTCACCCGAACACCGGGGAGCTGTTTTTT
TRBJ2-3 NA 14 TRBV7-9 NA CASSFQGTTDTQYF TGTGCCAGCAGCTTTCAGGGGACGACAGATACGCAGTATTTT
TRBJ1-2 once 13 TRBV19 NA CASSIGRNYGYTF TGTGCCAGTAGTATTGGCAGAAACTATGGCTACACCTTC
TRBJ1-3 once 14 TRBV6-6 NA CASTYGYSGNTIYF TGTGCCAGCACCTACGGGTACTCTGGAAACACCATATATTTT
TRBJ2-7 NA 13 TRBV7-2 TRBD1 CASSPDRGGGQYF TGTGCCAGCAGCCCTGACAGGGGGGGCGGGCAGTACTTC
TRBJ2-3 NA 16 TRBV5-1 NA CASSPGPTVRTDTQYF TGCGCCAGCAGCCCTGGACCCACCGTTCGCACAGATACGCAGTATTTT
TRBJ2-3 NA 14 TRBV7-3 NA CASSLKSGRDTQYF TGTGCCAGCAGCTTAAAGTCGGGACGTGATACGCAGTATTTT
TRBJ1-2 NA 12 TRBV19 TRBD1 CASMNRGHGYTF TGTGCCAGTATGAACAGGGGGCATGGCTACACCTTC
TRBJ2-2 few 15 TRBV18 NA CASRINERNTGELFF TGTGCCAGCCGGATTAATGAGCGGAACACCGGGGAGCTGTTTTTT
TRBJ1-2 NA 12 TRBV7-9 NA CASSARAYGYTF TGTGCCAGCAGCGCAAGAGCCTATGGCTACACCTTC
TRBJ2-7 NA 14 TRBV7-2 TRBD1 CASSGGTGGYEQYF TGTGCCAGCAGCGGCGGGACAGGGGGTTACGAGCAGTACTTC
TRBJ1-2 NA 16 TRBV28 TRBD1 CASSPGQGRYNYGYTF TGTGCCAGCAGTCCGGGACAGGGGCGATACAACTATGGCTACACCTTC
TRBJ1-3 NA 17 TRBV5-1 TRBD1 CASSLATTGGSGNTIYF TGCGCCAGCAGCTTGGCCACGACAGGGGGCTCTGGAAACACCATATATTTT
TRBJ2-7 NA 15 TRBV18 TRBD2 CASSQPGLGSYEQYF TGTGCCAGCTCACAACCGGGACTAGGTTCCTACGAGCAGTACTTC
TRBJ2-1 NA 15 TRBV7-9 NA CASSLRGASDNEQFF TGTGCCAGCAGCTTAAGAGGGGCCTCTGACAATGAGCAGTTCTTC
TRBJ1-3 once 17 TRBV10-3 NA CAISEREHRSSGNTIYF TGTGCCATCAGTGAGAGAGAACACAGGAGCTCTGGAAACACCATATATTTT
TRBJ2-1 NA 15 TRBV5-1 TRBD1 CASSLIQGAGNEQFF TGCGCCAGCAGCTTAATACAGGGGGCCGGGAATGAGCAGTTCTTC
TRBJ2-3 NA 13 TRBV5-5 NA CASSTLITDTQYF TGTGCCAGCAGCACCTTAATCACAGATACGCAGTATTTT
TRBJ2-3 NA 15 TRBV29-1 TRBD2 CSAQGLARNTDTQYF TGCAGCGCCCAAGGACTAGCGAGAAACACAGATACGCAGTATTTT
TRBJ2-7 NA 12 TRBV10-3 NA CAISTPYYEQYF TGTGCCATCAGCACGCCGTACTACGAGCAGTACTTC
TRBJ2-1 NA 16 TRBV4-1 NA CASSPRPRTARPEQFF TGCGCCAGCAGCCCCCGACCCCGGACAGCTAGGCCTGAGCAGTTCTTC
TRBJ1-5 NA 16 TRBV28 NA CASSLGTVGYNQPQHF TGTGCCAGCAGCCTTGGGACCGTGGGGTACAATCAGCCCCAGCATTTT
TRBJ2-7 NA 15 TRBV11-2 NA CASSLWGPEGGEQYF TGTGCCAGCAGCTTATGGGGCCCGGAAGGGGGCGAGCAGTACTTC
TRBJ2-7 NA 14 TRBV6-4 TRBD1 CASSPTTGPYEQYF TGTGCCAGCAGCCCGACGACAGGGCCCTACGAGCAGTACTTC
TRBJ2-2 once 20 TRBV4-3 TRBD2 CASSRSPGLAGGPNTGELFF TGCGCCAGCAGCCGCTCTCCCGGGCTAGCGGGAGGACCGAACACCGGGGAGCTGTTTTTT
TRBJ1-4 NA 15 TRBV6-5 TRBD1 CASSLGDSYNEKLFF TGTGCCAGCAGTTTGGGGGACAGTTATAATGAAAAACTGTTTTTT
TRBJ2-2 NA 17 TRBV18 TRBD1 CASSPVPGTGAPGELFF TGTGCCAGCTCACCGGTTCCCGGGACAGGGGCCCCCGGGGAGCTGTTTTTT
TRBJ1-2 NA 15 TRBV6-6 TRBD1 CASSYFRTGGYGYTF TGTGCCAGCAGTTACTTCAGGACAGGGGGGTATGGCTACACCTTC
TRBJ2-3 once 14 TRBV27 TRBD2 CASSSYPIAGREYF TGTGCCAGCAGTTCCTACCCTATAGCGGGAAGGGAGTATTTT
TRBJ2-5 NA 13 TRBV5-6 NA CASSPGSIETQYF TGTGCCAGCAGTCCAGGGTCTATCGAGACCCAGTACTTC
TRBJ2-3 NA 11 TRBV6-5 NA CASTQRDTQYF TGTGCCAGCACTCAGAGAGATACGCAGTATTTT
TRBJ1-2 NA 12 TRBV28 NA CASDDESGGYTF TGTGCCAGCGATGATGAGAGCGGAGGCTACACCTTC
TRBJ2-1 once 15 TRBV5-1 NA CASSNDGSSYNEQFF TGCGCCAGCAGCAACGACGGGAGCTCCTACAATGAGCAGTTCTTC
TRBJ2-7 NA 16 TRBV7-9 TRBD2 CASRPISGTSSYEQYF TGTGCCAGCAGACCCATTAGCGGGACTTCCTCCTACGAGCAGTACTTC